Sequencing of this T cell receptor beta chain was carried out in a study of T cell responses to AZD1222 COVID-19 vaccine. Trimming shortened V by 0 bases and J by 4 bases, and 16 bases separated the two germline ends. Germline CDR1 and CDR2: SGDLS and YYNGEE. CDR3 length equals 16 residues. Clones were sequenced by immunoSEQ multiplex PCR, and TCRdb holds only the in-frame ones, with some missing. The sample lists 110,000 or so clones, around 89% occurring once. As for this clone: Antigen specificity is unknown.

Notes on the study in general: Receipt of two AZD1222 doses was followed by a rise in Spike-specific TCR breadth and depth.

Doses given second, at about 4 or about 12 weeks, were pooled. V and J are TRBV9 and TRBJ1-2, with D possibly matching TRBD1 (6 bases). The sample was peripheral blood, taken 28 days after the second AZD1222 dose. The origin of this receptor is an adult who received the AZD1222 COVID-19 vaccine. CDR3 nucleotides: TGTGCCAGCAGCGTAGCCGACCGCACAGGGCCCTATGGCTACACCTTC. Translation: CASSVADRTGPYGYTF.